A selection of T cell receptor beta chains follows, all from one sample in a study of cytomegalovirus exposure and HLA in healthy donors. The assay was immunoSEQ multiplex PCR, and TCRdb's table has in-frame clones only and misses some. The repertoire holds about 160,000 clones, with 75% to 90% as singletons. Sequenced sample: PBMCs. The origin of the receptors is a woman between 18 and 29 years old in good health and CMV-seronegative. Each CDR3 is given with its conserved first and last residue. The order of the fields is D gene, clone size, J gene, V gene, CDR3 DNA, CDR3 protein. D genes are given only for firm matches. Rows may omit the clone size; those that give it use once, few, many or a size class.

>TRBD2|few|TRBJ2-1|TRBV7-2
TGTGCCAGCAGCTCCCGACTAGCGGGCTACAATGAGCAGTTCTTC
CASSSRLAGYNEQFF
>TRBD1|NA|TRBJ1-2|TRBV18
TGTGCCAGCTCCCGGACAGGGGAACCCTATGGCTACACCTTC
CASSRTGEPYGYTF
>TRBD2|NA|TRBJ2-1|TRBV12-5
TGTGCTAGTGGTTTAGTGGTGGGGAGGAGGTGGACTAGCGGGAGCGGTGAGCAGTTCTTC
CASGLVVGRRWTSGSGEQFF
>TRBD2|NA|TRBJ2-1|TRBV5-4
TGTGCCAGCAGCTTGGATAGCGGGAGGGGGAATGAGCAGTTCTTC
CASSLDSGRGNEQFF
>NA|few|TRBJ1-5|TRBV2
TGTGCCAGCAGCCCCTTTACACAGGGAAACCAGCATTTT
CASSPFTQGNQHF
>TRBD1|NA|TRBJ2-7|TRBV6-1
TGTGCCAGCAGTGAGGGAACAGGGGACCCCTACGAGCAGTACTTC
CASSEGTGDPYEQYF
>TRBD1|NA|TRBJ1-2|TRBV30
TGTGCCTGGAGTGGGACAGGTGATGGCTACACCTTC
CAWSGTGDGYTF
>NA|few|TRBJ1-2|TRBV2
TGTGCCAGCAGGGAGCCGGGGATCTATGGCTACACCTTC
CASREPGIYGYTF
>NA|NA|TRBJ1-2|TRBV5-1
TGCGCCAGCAGCTTGGTTGGGGCATTGTCCGCTGGCTACACCTTC
CASSLVGALSAGYTF
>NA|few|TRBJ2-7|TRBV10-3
TGTGCCATCAGCCGTGCTCAGGGGAATGAGCAGTACTTC
CAISRAQGNEQYF
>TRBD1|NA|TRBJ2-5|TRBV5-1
TGCGCCAGCAGCTCAGGACAGGGGAGAGAGACCCAGTACTTC
CASSSGQGRETQYF
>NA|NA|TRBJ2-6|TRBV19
TGTGCCAGTTCGGGGGCTGGGGCCAACGTCCTGACTTTC
CASSGAGANVLTF
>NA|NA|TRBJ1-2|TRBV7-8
TGTGCCAGCAGCTATAGGGGGAATGGCTACACCTTC
CASSYRGNGYTF
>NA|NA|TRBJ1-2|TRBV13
TGTGCCAGCAGCTTCGATGAAAGGGGGAACTATGGCTACACCTTC
CASSFDERGNYGYTF
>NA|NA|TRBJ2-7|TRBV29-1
TGCAGCGTTGAAGACGCCCGTCTGGCGCAGTACTTC
CSVEDARLAQYF
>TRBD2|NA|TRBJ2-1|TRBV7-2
TGTGCCAGCAGCTCGACTAGCGGGGGATTCAGCTCCTACAATGAGCAGTTCTTC
CASSSTSGGFSSYNEQFF
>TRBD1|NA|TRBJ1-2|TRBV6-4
TGTGCCAGCAGTCCCAGGGGGAACAACTATGGCTACACCTTC
CASSPRGNNYGYTF
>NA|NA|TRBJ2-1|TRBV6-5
TGTGCCAGCAGTTACGGTGTGAATAGCGGTCATGAGCAGTTCTTC
CASSYGVNSGHEQFF
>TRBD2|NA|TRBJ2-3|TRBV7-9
TGTGCCAGCAGCTTCGGGACTAGCAGCCTCACAGATACGCAGTATTTT
CASSFGTSSLTDTQYF
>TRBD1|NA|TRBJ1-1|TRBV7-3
TGTGCCAGCAGCTCAGGGGGAGGGAACACTGAAGCTTTCTTT
CASSSGGGNTEAFF
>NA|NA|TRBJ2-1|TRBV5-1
TGCGCCAGCAGCTGGGGAGAGAGTTCCTACAATGAGCAGTTCTTC
CASSWGESSYNEQFF
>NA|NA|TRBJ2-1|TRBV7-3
TGTGCCAGCAGCTTAGCGGGTAGCTCCTACAATGAGCAGTTCTTC
CASSLAGSSYNEQFF
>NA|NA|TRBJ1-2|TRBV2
TGTGCCAGCAGTGGCGAGGGATTAGTTTTGGACTATGGCTACACCTTC
CASSGEGLVLDYGYTF
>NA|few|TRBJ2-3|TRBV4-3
TGCGCCAGCAGACAACGGATCGAGGGGGCAGATACGCAGTATTTT
CASRQRIEGADTQYF
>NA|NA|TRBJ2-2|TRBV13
TGTGCCAGCAGCTTAGAGGGGTCGGGCACCGGGGAGCTGTTTTTT
CASSLEGSGTGELFF